This T cell receptor (beta chain) appears in the sequencing data of a study of cytomegalovirus exposure and HLA in healthy donors. Broader study findings: There were several of the most significant clusters that appeared linked to common viral pathogens in a later analysis. With further analysis later on, most CMV-associated TCR beta chains appeared HLA-restricted. High sensitivity and specificity were reportedly achieved when the classifier diagnosed cytomegalovirus status. A few V segments could not be told apart, such as TRBV6-2 and TRBV6-3, and were left out.

13 Jbeta primers and 60 Vbeta primers were used for the PCR. Produced via immunoSEQ multiplex PCR; TCRdb's table is partial and in-frame only. The data contain more than 95,000 clones, about four fifths of them singletons. Comments on this clone: Its antigen is undetermined.

CDR1 and CDR2 (germline): MDHEN, SYDVKM. V lost 6 bases and J lost 5; bases outside the gene matches: 6. The length of the CDR3 is 14 residues. The chain recombines TRBV28 with TRBJ2-5, with TRBD1 matching 10 bases. The source material was PBMCs. The TCR sequence derives from a man between 25 and 39 years old in good health and CMV-seropositive. CDR3 residues: CASRLTGGRETQYF. DNA of the CDR3: TGTGCCAGCAGACTGACAGGGGGCAGGGAGACCCAGTACTTC.